The 21 T cell receptor beta chains listed next were all sequenced from one sample in a study of cytomegalovirus exposure and HLA in healthy donors. The PCR employed 60 Vbeta primers together with 13 Jbeta primers. Sequencing used immunoSEQ multiplex PCR; TCRdb keeps in-frame clones, though not all of them. The sample holds 100,000 to 150,000 clones, approximately 75% seen once. The specimen sequenced was PBMCs. The receptors were gathered from a woman aged 50 to 60 in good health and CMV-seronegative.

The chain recombines TRBV28 with TRBJ1-1; TRBD1 matches at 7 bases. Germline values: CDR1 MDHEN, CDR2 SYDVKM. CDR3 length equals 12 residues. V was pared by 6 bases and J by 10 bases, with 8 bases of the junction left unmatched. CDR3 nucleotides: TGTGCCAGCAGCCGGATGACAGGGCTAGCTTTCTTT. It yields the protein CASSRMTGLAFF. Drawing the rest from reference TRBV28 and TRBJ1-1, the complete variable domain is DVKVTQSSRYLVKRTGEKVFLECVQDMDHENMFWYRQDPGLGLRLIYFSYDVKMKEKGDIPEGYSVSREKKERFSLILESASTNQTSMYLCASSRMTGLAFFGQGTRLTVV.

V usage is TRBV7-9 and J usage is TRBJ2-7; D gene unclear. From germline, CDR1 is SEHNR and CDR2 FQNEAQ (reference sequence). The CDR3 length is 16 residues. V was cut by 5 bases and J by 2 bases, with 19 bases left in between. The DNA of the CDR3 is TGTGCCAGCAGCGGAAAGACGGGTGGTTTTGCCTACGAGCAGTACTTC. It encodes CASSGKTGGFAYEQYF.

V usage is TRBV4-1 and J usage is TRBJ2-1, with 7 nucleotides matching TRBD2. Germline V gene lookup returns CDR1 MGHRA and CDR2 YSYEKL. Unmatched junction bases numbered 6, after V lost 4 bases and J lost 3 bases. This CDR3 region has 15 residues. The CDR3: CASSLREALYNEQFF. The CDR3 DNA sequence: TGCGCCAGCAGCCTACGGGAGGCCCTCTACAATGAGCAGTTCTTC.

The chain uses TRBV7-2 and TRBJ1-3; 7 bases are shared with TRBD1. CDR3 length: 16 residues. Trimming cost V 4 bases and J 0 bases; bases outside gene matches: 6. The V gene's germline CDR1 is SGHTA and CDR2 FQGNSA. CDR3 in amino acids: CASSCGQDDSGNTIYF. The DNA for the CDR3 is TGTGCCAGCAGCTGCGGACAGGATGACTCTGGAAACACCATATATTTT.

The CDR3 loop reads CASSLHRTSGRGYEQFF. The DNA for the CDR3 is TGTGCCAGTAGTCTCCACCGGACTAGCGGGAGGGGCTATGAGCAGTTCTTC. V is TRBV19 and J is TRBJ2-1; 15 nucleotides line up with TRBD2. CDR1 and CDR2 (germline): LNHDA, SQIVND (reference sequence). The CDR3 covers 17 residues. V lost 5 bases and J lost 8; bases outside the gene matches: 10. Full variable domain (outside the CDR3, taken from reference TRBV19 and TRBJ2-1): DGGITQSPKYLFRKEGQNVTLSCEQNLNHDAMYWYRQDPGQGLRLIYYSQIVNDFQKGDIAEGYSVSREKKESFPLTVTSAQKNPTAFYLCASSLHRTSGRGYEQFFGPGTRLTVL.

The chain employs TRBV5-6 and TRBJ2-5; TRBD2 is a possible D gene (5 bases). The germline V gene has CDR1 SGHDT and CDR2 YYEEEE. V lost 3 bases and J lost 3, with 12 bases in between. CDR3 length equals 14 residues. CDR3 in DNA: TGTGCCAGCAGCTCCCGAGGACTTGAAGAGACCCAGTACTTC. It yields the protein CASSSRGLEETQYF.

The chain couples TRBV4-3 to TRBJ2-3; D is possibly TRBD1 (5 bases). The CDR3 is 19 residues long. Per the germline V gene, CDR1 is LGHNA and CDR2 is YSLEER. V was pared by 4 bases and J by 4 bases, with 27 bases between. The CDR3 spells CASSLGHAGTGVFSDTQYF. The CDR3 DNA is TGCGCCAGCAGCCTCGGACACGCCGGAACAGGCGTGTTCTCAGATACGCAGTATTTT.

The chain links TRBV6-1 to TRBJ1-2, with a weak D call TRBD1 (6 bases). Trimming stripped 2 bases from V and 6 bases from J, with 7 bases between. There are 12 residues in the CDR3. Germline-derived CDR1 and CDR2 are MNHNS and SASEGT. The DNA of the CDR3 is TGTGCCAGCAGTGAAAGGGGGAATGGCTACACCTTC. As protein: CASSERGNGYTF.

This clone has just one count. The chain uses TRBV20-1 and TRBJ2-4; TRBD1 might be the D (7 bases). The CDR3 totals 11 residues. Trimming removed 3 bases at V and 12 bases at J, with 12 bases between. Germline V gene sequence: CDR1 DFQATT, CDR2 SNEGSKA (reference sequence). CDR3 residues: CSARGGQYQYF. The CDR3, as DNA: TGCAGTGCTAGGGGGGGACAGTATCAGTACTTC.

This clone was recorded only once. The CDR3 is CASSLTGSSGNTIYF. The DNA of the CDR3 is TGCGCCAGCAGCTTGACAGGTTCCTCTGGAAACACCATATATTTT. The V and J genes are TRBV5-1 and TRBJ1-3; D is perhaps TRBD1 (5 bases). Germline V lookup: CDR1 SGHRS, CDR2 YFSETQ. The germline V and J ends were trimmed by 1 base and 0 bases, with 8 bases remaining between them. The CDR3 is made up of 15 amino acids.

The chain uses TRBV9 and TRBJ2-1; TRBD1 agrees at 9 bases. V shed 4 bases and J 5 bases; nucleotides not matched to a gene: 7. Looked up from germline, CDR1 is SGDLS and CDR2 is YYNGEE. This CDR3 spans 15 amino acids. The CDR3 DNA sequence: TGTGCCAGCAGCCAAACAGGGGGCCCACACAATGAGCAGTTCTTC. Its protein is CASSQTGGPHNEQFF.

This chain links TRBV29-1 with TRBJ2-3; no clear D gene. Germline CDR1 and CDR2: SQVTM and ANQGSEA. Trimming took off 4 bases at V and 0 bases at J, with 14 bases between the two ends. The CDR3 totals 15 residues. CDR3 loop: CSVVGQRSSTDTQYF. In DNA form, the CDR3 reads TGCAGCGTTGTTGGCCAGCGCTCGAGCACAGATACGCAGTATTTT.

This clone has a handful of counts. The chain uses TRBV6-5 and TRBJ1-2, with D unresolved. The CDR3 covers 13 residues. With 2 bases removed from V and 5 bases from J, the gap between germline ends came to 9 bases. CDR1 is MNHEY and CDR2 is SVGAGI in the germline V gene. The CDR3 is CASSYLQKYGYTF. In nucleotides, the CDR3 is TGTGCCAGCAGTTACCTACAGAAATATGGCTACACCTTC.

This chain joins TRBV4-1 and TRBJ2-2; TRBD2 is a possible D gene (5 bases). The CDR3 extends over 18 amino acids. Trimming stripped 0 bases from V and 1 base from J, with 15 bases between. Germline V gene sequence: CDR1 MGHRA, CDR2 YSYEKL. The CDR3 here is CASSQDRFQAENTGELFF. In nucleotides, the CDR3 is TGCGCCAGCAGCCAAGATCGGTTCCAAGCGGAGAACACCGGGGAGCTGTTTTTT.

This sequence joins TRBV27 and TRBJ2-7, with D unresolved. Trimming took 5 bases from V and 0 from J, leaving 5 bases between them. This CDR3 has 12 residues. Germline CDR1 and CDR2: MNHEY and SMNVEV (reference sequence). The CDR3 coding sequence is TGTGCCAGCAGTCCAGGCTCCTACGAGCAGTACTTC. Translating it yields CASSPGSYEQYF.

The J gene is TRBJ2-7, the V gene TRBV27, with 7 bases fitting TRBD2. The CDR3 covers 13 residues. CDR1 is MNHEY and CDR2 is SMNVEV in the germline V gene (reference sequence). J was trimmed by 2 bases and V by 5 bases; bases with no gene match: 3. The CDR3, as DNA: TGTGCCAGCAGTCGCGCGGGGGCCTACGAGCAGTACTTC. Translated, it gives CASSRAGAYEQYF.

The chain links TRBV19 to TRBJ2-1, with TRBD1 as a possible D gene (6 bases). With 6 bases removed from V and 8 bases from J, the gap between germline ends came to 14 bases. This CDR3 is 13 amino acids long. The germline V gene encodes CDR1 LNHDA and CDR2 SQIVND (reference sequence). CDR3 bases: TGTGCCAGTAGAGAAACAGGGAGCGATGAGCAGTTCTTC. Translated: CASRETGSDEQFF.

The chain couples TRBV28 to TRBJ2-1; D remains unclear. V was cut by 4 bases and J by 8 bases, with 9 bases left in between. The CDR3 consists of 12 residues. Per germline, CDR1 MDHEN and CDR2 SYDVKM. The CDR3 loop is CASSSGVYEQFF. In DNA, the CDR3 is TGTGCCAGCAGTTCAGGTGTCTATGAGCAGTTCTTC.

This clone was seen only once. The rearrangement links TRBV19 to TRBJ2-7; 10 positions match TRBD1. Germline assignment: CDR1 LNHDA and CDR2 SQIVND (reference sequence). This CDR3 spans 14 amino acids. The junction had 11 bases not matched to a gene; V was cut back by 9 bases and J by 6 bases. CDR3 sequence reads: CASQIGTGESEQYF. In nucleotides, the CDR3 is TGTGCCAGCCAAATCGGGACAGGGGAATCCGAGCAGTACTTC.

The CDR3 sequence: CASGTSVLHEQYF. The CDR3 coding sequence is TGTGCCAGCGGGACTAGCGTATTACACGAGCAGTACTTC. The genes are TRBV13 and TRBJ2-7, with 10 bases matching TRBD2. The CDR3 loop spans 13 amino acids. Germline CDR1 and CDR2: PRHDT and FYEKMQ (reference sequence). J gave up 5 bases and V 8 bases, and 6 bases lay outside the gene matches. The variable domain in full, completed from reference TRBV13 and TRBJ2-7, reads AAGVIQSPRHLIKEKRETATLKCYPIPRHDTVYWYQQGPGQDPQFLISFYEKMQSDKGSIPDRFSAQQFSDYHSELNMSSLELGDSALYFCASGTSVLHEQYFGPGTRLTVT.

This clone was observed a handful of times. The rearrangement uses TRBV5-1 and TRBJ2-3; 9 nucleotides match TRBD2. The CDR3 has 15 residues. V was clipped by 0 bases and J by 1 base; unmatched bases: 0. Germline CDR1 is SGHRS and CDR2 is YFSETQ. The CDR3 region has the DNA TGCGCCAGCAGCTTGGGACTAGCGGGCACAGATACGCAGTATTTT. Translating gives CASSLGLAGTDTQYF.